This T cell receptor beta chain was documented in a study of CD4 and CD8 cells across lung adenocarcinoma regions. One entry per CDR3 protein results from TCRdb running MiXCR on the PCR reads. Of tens of thousands of distinct CDR3 sequences listed, over 45% are singletons. The sequence derives from a male donor with lung adenocarcinoma. The CD4 and CD8 labels of this study may be unreliable. What was sequenced was CD8+ T cells from the center of a lung tumor.

CDR3 sequence: CASSSTRTSLPYEQFF. CDR3 nucleotides: TGTGCCAGCAGCTCTACGCGGACTAGCCTCCCCTACGAGCAGTTCTTC. V and J are TRBV11-2 and TRBJ2-1; 8 positions agree with TRBD2. V was pared by 4 bases and J by 10 bases, with 15 bases of the junction left unmatched. CDR3 length: 16 residues. CDR1 is SGHAT, CDR2 FQNNGV, per germline.